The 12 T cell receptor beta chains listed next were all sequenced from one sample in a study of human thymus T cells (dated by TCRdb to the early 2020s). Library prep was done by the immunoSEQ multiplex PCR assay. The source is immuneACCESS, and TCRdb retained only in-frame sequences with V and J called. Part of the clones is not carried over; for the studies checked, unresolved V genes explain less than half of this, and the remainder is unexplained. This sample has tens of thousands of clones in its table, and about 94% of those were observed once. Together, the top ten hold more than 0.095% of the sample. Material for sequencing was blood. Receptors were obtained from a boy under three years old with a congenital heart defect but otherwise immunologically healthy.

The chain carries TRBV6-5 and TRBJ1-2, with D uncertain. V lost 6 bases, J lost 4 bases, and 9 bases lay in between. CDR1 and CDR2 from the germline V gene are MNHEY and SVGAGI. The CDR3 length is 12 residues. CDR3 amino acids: CASRDYGYGYTF. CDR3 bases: TGTGCCAGCAGGGACTACGGCTATGGCTACACCTTC.

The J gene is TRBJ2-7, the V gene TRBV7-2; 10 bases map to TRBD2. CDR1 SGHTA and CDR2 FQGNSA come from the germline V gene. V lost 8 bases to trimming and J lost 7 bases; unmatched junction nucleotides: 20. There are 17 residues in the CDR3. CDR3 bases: TGTGCCAGCTCCGTTGAAGGGCAGCGGGGGGGAAGTGGGGAGCAGTACTTC. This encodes CASSVEGQRGGSGEQYF.

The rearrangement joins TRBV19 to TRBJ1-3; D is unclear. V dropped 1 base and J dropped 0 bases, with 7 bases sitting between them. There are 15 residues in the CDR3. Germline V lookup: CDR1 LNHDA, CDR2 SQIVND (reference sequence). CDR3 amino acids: CASSIAGYSGNTIYF. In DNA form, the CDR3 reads TGTGCCAGTAGTATAGCAGGCTACTCTGGAAACACCATATATTTT.

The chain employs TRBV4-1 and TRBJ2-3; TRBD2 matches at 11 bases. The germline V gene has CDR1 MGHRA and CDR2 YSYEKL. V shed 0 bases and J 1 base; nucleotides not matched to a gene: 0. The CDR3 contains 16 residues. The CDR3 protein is CASSQEGLAGTDTQYF. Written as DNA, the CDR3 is TGCGCCAGCAGCCAAGAGGGACTAGCGGGCACAGATACGCAGTATTTT.

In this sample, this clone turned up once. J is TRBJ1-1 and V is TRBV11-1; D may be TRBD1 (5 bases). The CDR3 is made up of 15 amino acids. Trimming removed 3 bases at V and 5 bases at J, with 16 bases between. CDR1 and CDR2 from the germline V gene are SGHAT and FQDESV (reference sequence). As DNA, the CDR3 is TGTGCCAGCAGCTTTGACGACAGATTAGAAACTGAAGCTTTCTTT. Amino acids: CASSFDDRLETEAFF.

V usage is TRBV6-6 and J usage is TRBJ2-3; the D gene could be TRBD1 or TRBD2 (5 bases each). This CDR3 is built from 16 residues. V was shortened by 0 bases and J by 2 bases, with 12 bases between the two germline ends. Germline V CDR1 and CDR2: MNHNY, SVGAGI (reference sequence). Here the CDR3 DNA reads TGTGCCAGCAGTTACTCGAGGGGTCCTCCCACAGATACGCAGTATTTT. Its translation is CASSYSRGPPTDTQYF.

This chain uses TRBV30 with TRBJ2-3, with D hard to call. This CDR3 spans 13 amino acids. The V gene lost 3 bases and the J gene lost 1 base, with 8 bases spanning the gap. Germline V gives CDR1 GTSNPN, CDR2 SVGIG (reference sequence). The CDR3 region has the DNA TGTGCCTGGAGGCCTCGGGGCACAGATACGCAGTATTTT. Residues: CAWRPRGTDTQYF.

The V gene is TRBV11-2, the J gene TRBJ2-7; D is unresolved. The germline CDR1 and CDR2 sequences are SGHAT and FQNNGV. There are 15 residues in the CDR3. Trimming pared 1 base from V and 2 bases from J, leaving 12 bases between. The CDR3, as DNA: TGTGCCAGCAGCTTAGCCCTAACAGAAACCTACGAGCAGTACTTC. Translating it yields CASSLALTETYEQYF.

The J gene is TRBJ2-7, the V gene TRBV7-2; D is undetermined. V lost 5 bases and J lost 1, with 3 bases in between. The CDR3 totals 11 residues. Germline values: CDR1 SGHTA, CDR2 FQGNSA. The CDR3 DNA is TGTGCCAGCAGCCCTTCCTACGAGCAGTACTTC. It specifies CASSPSYEQYF.

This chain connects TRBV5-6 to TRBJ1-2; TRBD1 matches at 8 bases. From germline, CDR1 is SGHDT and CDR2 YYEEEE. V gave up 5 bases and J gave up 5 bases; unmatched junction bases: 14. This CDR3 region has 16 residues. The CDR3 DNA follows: TGTGCCAGCAGATCACACCTAGGACAGGGTGGTTATGGCTACACCTTC. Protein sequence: CASRSHLGQGGYGYTF.

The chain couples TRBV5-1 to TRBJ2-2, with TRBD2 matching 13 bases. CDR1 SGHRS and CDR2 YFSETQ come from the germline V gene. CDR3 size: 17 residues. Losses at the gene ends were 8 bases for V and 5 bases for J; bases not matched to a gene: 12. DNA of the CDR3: TGCGCCAGTCGACGACCGGGACTAGCGGGGAGGACCGGGGAGCTGTTTTTT. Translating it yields CASRRPGLAGRTGELFF.

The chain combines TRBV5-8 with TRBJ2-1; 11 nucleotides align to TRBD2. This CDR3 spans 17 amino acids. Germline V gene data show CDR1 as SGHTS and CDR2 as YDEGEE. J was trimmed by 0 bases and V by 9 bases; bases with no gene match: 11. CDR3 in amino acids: CAIPGLAVTSSYNEQFF. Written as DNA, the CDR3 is TGTGCCATACCGGGACTAGCGGTGACGAGCTCCTACAATGAGCAGTTCTTC.